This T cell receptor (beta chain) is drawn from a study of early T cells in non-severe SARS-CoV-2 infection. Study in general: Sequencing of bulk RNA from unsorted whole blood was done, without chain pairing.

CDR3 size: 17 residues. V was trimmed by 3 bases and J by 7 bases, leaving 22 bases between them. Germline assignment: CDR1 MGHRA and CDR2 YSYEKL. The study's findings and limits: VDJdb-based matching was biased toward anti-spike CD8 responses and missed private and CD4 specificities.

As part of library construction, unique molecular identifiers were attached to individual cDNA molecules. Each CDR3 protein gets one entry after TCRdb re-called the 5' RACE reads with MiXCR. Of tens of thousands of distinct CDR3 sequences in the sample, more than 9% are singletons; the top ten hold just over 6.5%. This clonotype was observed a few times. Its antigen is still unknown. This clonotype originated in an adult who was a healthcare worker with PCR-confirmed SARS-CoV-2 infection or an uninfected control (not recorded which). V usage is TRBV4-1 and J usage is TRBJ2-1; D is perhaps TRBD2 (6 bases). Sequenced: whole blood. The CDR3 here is CASSQDLYSGGLNEQFF. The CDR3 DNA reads TGCGCCAGCAGCCAGGATCTATATAGCGGTGGTCTGAATGAGCAGTTCTTC.